A single TCR beta chain is shown here with its context. The sample originates from a study of blood T cell repertoires in COVID-19. Study background: The United States, Italy and Spain provided the acute and convalescent COVID-19 samples.

The method was immunoSEQ multiplex PCR; TCRdb's version includes in-frame clones alone and lacks a portion of them. The sample carries around 150,000 clones, about nine tenths recorded once. A Seattle source enrolled patients during active infection and followed them longitudinally. This CDR3 has 13 residues. V was shortened by 1 base and J by 4 bases, with 7 bases between the two germline ends. CDR1 MNHNS and CDR2 SASEGT come from the germline V gene. Sequenced sample: peripheral blood. The clonotype originates from a man aged 30 to 39 with COVID-19, enrolled during active disease. This chain connects TRBV6-1 to TRBJ1-2; D gene uncertain. In DNA, the CDR3 is TGTGCCAGCAGTGAAGTAGACATCTATGGCTACACCTTC. This codes for CASSEVDIYGYTF.